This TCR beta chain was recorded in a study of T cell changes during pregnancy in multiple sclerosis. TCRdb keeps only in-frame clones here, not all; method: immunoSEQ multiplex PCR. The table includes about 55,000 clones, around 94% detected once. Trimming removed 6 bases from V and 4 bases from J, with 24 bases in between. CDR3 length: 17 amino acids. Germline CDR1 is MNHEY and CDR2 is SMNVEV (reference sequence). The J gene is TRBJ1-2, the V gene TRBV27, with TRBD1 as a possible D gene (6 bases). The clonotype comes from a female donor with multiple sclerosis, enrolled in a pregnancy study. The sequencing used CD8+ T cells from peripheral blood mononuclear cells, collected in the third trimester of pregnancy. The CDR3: CASSRGGGAEYTYGYTF. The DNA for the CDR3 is TGTGCCAGCAGCCGCGGCGGGGGCGCGGAGTATACCTATGGCTACACCTTC.